These T cell receptor beta chains were read from a single sample in a study of control samples from healthy donors and cancer patients. Sequenced by immunoSEQ multiplex PCR; TCRdb stores in-frame clones only, minus some. This table holds some 160,000 clones, 75% to 90% found once. Sequencing used blood. The receptors stem from a man aged 25-45 years in good health. Both conserved end residues are part of each CDR3. The order of the fields is CDR3 protein, CDR3 DNA, V gene, D gene, J gene, clone size. The D gene is left open where the match is weak. Expanded clones get a size class; other rows say once, few or many, or leave the size out.

CASSQGGAEVYEQYF	TGTGCCAGTAGCCAGGGGGGAGCCGAGGTCTACGAGCAGTACTTC	TRBV19	NA	TRBJ2-7	NA
CASSQDITSGANVLTF	TGCGCCAGCAGCCAAGATATAACCTCTGGGGCCAACGTCCTGACTTTC	TRBV4-3	NA	TRBJ2-6	few
CASSQDGTRSEAFF	TGTGCCAGCAGCCAAGATGGGACAAGGAGTGAAGCTTTCTTT	TRBV3-1/TRBV3-2	NA	TRBJ1-1	NA
CASSPAGTSGYNEQFF	TGTGCCAGCAGCCCTGCCGGGACTAGCGGGTACAATGAGCAGTTCTTC	TRBV6-2/TRBV6-3	TRBD2	TRBJ2-1	NA
CASSPAAGTQETQYF	TGTGCCAGCAGCCCGGCGGCGGGAACCCAAGAGACCCAGTACTTC	TRBV4-2	NA	TRBJ2-5	NA
CASSFQRGTYNEQFF	TGCGCCAGCAGCTTCCAAAGGGGAACCTACAATGAGCAGTTCTTC	TRBV5-1	NA	TRBJ2-1	NA
CAISESTSGGAGTQYF	TGTGCCATCAGTGAGTCGACTAGCGGGGGGGCTGGGACCCAGTACTTC	TRBV10-3	TRBD2	TRBJ2-5	NA
CASSLQGTEAFF	TGTGCCAGCAGCTTACAAGGCACTGAAGCTTTCTTT	TRBV11-3	NA	TRBJ1-1	NA
CASSQEWTSGYNEQFF	TGCGCCAGCAGCCAAGAATGGACTAGCGGCTACAATGAGCAGTTCTTC	TRBV4-1	TRBD2	TRBJ2-1	NA
CATSEGRDTHNEQFF	TGTGCCACCAGTGAGGGTAGAGACACCCACAATGAGCAGTTCTTC	TRBV24-1	NA	TRBJ2-1	NA
CASSVSRDTEAFF	TGTGCCAGCAGCGTAAGCCGGGACACTGAAGCTTTCTTT	TRBV9	NA	TRBJ1-1	once
CDKTPGRGPITDTQYF	TGTGATAAAACGCCCGGGCGGGGGCCTATAACAGATACGCAGTATTTT	TRBV24-1	NA	TRBJ2-3	NA
CASTISGSGAGELFF	TGTGCCAGCACCATTAGCGGGAGTGGGGCCGGGGAGCTGTTTTTT	TRBV5-4	TRBD2	TRBJ2-2	NA
CASSQLNYGYTF	TGTGCCAGCAGTCAACTTAACTATGGCTACACCTTC	TRBV14	NA	TRBJ1-2	NA
CASTSHEQYF	TGTGCCAGCACTTCCCACGAGCAGTACTTC	TRBV12-3/TRBV12-4	NA	TRBJ2-7	NA
CASSRRGGFSYEQYF	TGTGCCAGCAGTCGACGCGGGGGTTTCTCCTACGAGCAGTACTTC	TRBV6-5	TRBD2	TRBJ2-7	NA
CASSQTPGYEQYF	TGCGCCAGCAGCCAAACACCCGGCTACGAGCAGTACTTC	TRBV4-1	NA	TRBJ2-7	NA
CASSRTGEGIAKNIQYF	TGCGCCAGCAGCCGGACAGGGGAGGGGATAGCCAAAAACATTCAGTACTTC	TRBV5-1	TRBD1	TRBJ2-4	NA
CASSHPGSSYEQYF	TGTGCCAGCAGCCATCCAGGAAGCTCCTACGAGCAGTACTTC	TRBV5-5	NA	TRBJ2-7	NA
CASAVGGFGDTQYF	TGTGCCAGCGCCGTCGGAGGGTTCGGGGATACGCAGTATTTT	TRBV6-5	NA	TRBJ2-3	once
CASSPPPGAIGVGEAKNIQYF	TGTGCCAGCAGCCCGCCTCCGGGGGCAATTGGGGTGGGGGAGGCCAAAAACATTCAGTACTTC	TRBV9	NA	TRBJ2-4	NA
CSAWEGYGYTF	TGCAGTGCCTGGGAAGGCTATGGCTACACCTTC	TRBV20-1	NA	TRBJ1-2	NA
CASSLAGQSTGELFF	TGTGCCAGCAGCTTAGCGGGACAGTCCACCGGGGAGCTGTTTTTT	TRBV5-5	NA	TRBJ2-2	NA
CASSKSTSGTETQYF	TGTGCCAGCAGCAAATCGACTAGCGGGACTGAGACCCAGTACTTC	TRBV5-4	TRBD2	TRBJ2-5	NA
CATNTQYF	TGTGCCACCAATACCCAGTACTTC	TRBV15	NA	TRBJ2-5	NA
CASSWTGVNEKLFF	TGTGCCAGCAGCTGGACAGGGGTTAATGAAAAACTGTTTTTT	TRBV5-8	TRBD1	TRBJ1-4	NA
CASSLLGVGPQGTQHF	TGTGCCAGCAGCTTACTTGGCGTGGGCCCCCAAGGGACCCAGCATTTT	TRBV7-2	NA	TRBJ1-5	NA
CASSDTRLETQYF	TGTGCCAGCAGCGACACTAGACTGGAGACCCAGTACTTC	TRBV7-9	NA	TRBJ2-5	few
CASSQGYGQGYEQYF	TGTGCCAGCAGCCAAGGCTACGGACAGGGGTACGAGCAGTACTTC	TRBV14	TRBD1	TRBJ2-7	NA
CASSLGVLPSGNTIYF	TGTGCCAGCAGCCTAGGGGTACTACCCTCTGGAAACACCATATATTTT	TRBV14	NA	TRBJ1-3	few
CASSEPRVTEAFF	TGTGCCAGCAGTGAACCCCGCGTCACTGAAGCTTTCTTT	TRBV2	NA	TRBJ1-1	once
CASSLGAQRETQYF	TGTGCCAGCAGCTTAGGAGCGCAGAGAGAGACCCAGTACTTC	TRBV7-9	NA	TRBJ2-5	NA
CASGLGGTGGFDEQFF	TGTGCTAGTGGTTTGGGTGGGACAGGCGGTTTTGATGAGCAGTTCTTC	TRBV12-5	TRBD1	TRBJ2-1	NA
CASRGFGTGKYEQYF	TGTGCCAGCAGGGGATTCGGGACAGGGAAATACGAGCAGTACTTC	TRBV27	TRBD1	TRBJ2-7	NA
CASSQGRGDYGYTF	TGCGCCAGCAGCCAAGGCAGGGGAGACTATGGCTACACCTTC	TRBV4-3	NA	TRBJ1-2	NA
CASSPPGTPHKQYF	TGTGCCAGCAGCCCCCCTGGGACTCCTCACAAGCAGTACTTC	TRBV2	NA	TRBJ2-7	NA
CASSLDGTSSGANVLTF	TGTGCCAGCAGTCTGGACGGTACGAGCTCTGGGGCCAACGTCCTGACTTTC	TRBV6-6	NA	TRBJ2-6	NA
CASSPSPGYGYTF	TGTGCCAGCAGCCCCTCCCCTGGGTATGGCTACACCTTC	TRBV2	NA	TRBJ1-2	NA
CASSYSREGTGELFF	TGTGCCAGCAGTTACTCTCGGGAGGGAACCGGGGAGCTGTTTTTT	TRBV6-6	TRBD2	TRBJ2-2	NA
CASSSWGDTEAFF	TGTGCCAGCAGTTCTTGGGGTGACACTGAAGCTTTCTTT	TRBV27	NA	TRBJ1-1	NA
CASSPILAGEGGELFF	TGTGCCAGCAGCCCCATACTAGCGGGGGAGGGCGGGGAGCTGTTTTTT	TRBV9	TRBD2	TRBJ2-2	NA
CSVGQGRGYGYTF	TGCAGCGTTGGGCAGGGTAGAGGCTATGGCTACACCTTC	TRBV29-1	NA	TRBJ1-2	NA
CSVEGQDTSYEQYF	TGCAGCGTTGAGGGACAGGATACATCCTACGAGCAGTACTTC	TRBV29-1	TRBD1	TRBJ2-7	NA
CASSTGGSRETQYF	TGCGCCAGCAGTACTGGGGGTAGTCGGGAGACCCAGTACTTC	TRBV5-1	NA	TRBJ2-5	NA
CASSLDEVRAGGPETQYF	TGTGCCAGCAGCTTAGATGAGGTTCGAGCGGGAGGGCCAGAGACCCAGTACTTC	TRBV11-2	TRBD2	TRBJ2-5	NA
CASSLGVLAGGNEQFF	TGTGCCAGCAGCCTAGGTGTACTAGCGGGAGGGAATGAGCAGTTCTTC	TRBV14	TRBD2	TRBJ2-1	NA
CASSLVGGVADTQYF	TGTGCCAGCAGCCTCGTCGGGGGGGTGGCAGATACGCAGTATTTT	TRBV13	TRBD2	TRBJ2-3	NA